The following is a T cell receptor (beta chain) sequence with its context. The data belong to a study of blood T cell repertoires in COVID-19. The wider study: Both acute and convalescent COVID-19 samples were obtained from the United States, Italy and Spain.

Profiled with immunoSEQ multiplex PCR; TCRdb holds only in-frame clones, not every one. Found here are hundreds of thousands of clones, around 84% of them singletons; the top ten hold 15% to 20%. The germline CDR1 and CDR2 sequences are LGHDT and YNNKEL (reference sequence). The CDR3 length is 18 residues. V was pared by 2 bases and J by 3 bases, with 13 bases of the junction left unmatched. Source material: peripheral blood. This sequence was found in a woman of 80 years or more with active or convalescent COVID-19. This chain uses TRBV3-1 (or the pseudogene TRBV3-2) with TRBJ2-3; the match to TRBD2 covers 8 bases. This chain's CDR3 is CASSQYSSSAGGTDTQYF. The CDR3 bases are TGTGCCAGCAGCCAATACTCCTCTTCGGCGGGGGGTACAGATACGCAGTATTTT.